Below are 5 T cell receptor beta chains sequenced from a single sample in a study of CD8+ T cells in alopecia areata. RNA, once extracted, was reverse transcribed into cDNA for use as the sequencing template. Sequenced by immunoSEQ multiplex PCR; TCRdb stores in-frame clones only, minus some. Counted here are about 210,000 clones, roughly 64% occurring once; the ten biggest clones make up more than 3.5%. The treatment denotes: oral pan-JAK inhibitor, 5-10 mg twice daily. Sequences were derived from CD4+ T cells sorted from blood, sampled at week 4, from a patient treated with tofacitinib. The receptors derive from a human donor with alopecia areata.

In this sample, this clone turned up a few times. This rearrangement joins TRBV7-6 to TRBJ1-3, with D perhaps matching TRBD1 (5 bases). The CDR3 has 16 residues. Trimming took 3 bases from V and 2 from J, leaving 14 bases between them. Germline V lookup: CDR1 SGHVS, CDR2 FNYEAQ. The CDR3 DNA follows: TGTGCCAGCAGCTTCAATCAACAAGGGGCTGGAAACACCATATATTTT. This translates into CASSFNQQGAGNTIYF.

The rearrangement joins TRBV19 to TRBJ1-5; D may be TRBD1 (5 bases). This CDR3 region has 16 residues. Trimming pared 1 base from V and 3 bases from J, leaving 13 bases between. The germline V gene has CDR1 LNHDA and CDR2 SQIVND (reference sequence). CDR3 DNA: TGTGCCAGTAGTATAGGGACACCTTATCTCAATCAGCCCCAGCATTTT. As protein: CASSIGTPYLNQPQHF.

The V gene is TRBV28, the J gene TRBJ1-2; possible D gene TRBD1, 5 bases. V was cut by 3 bases and J by 3 bases, with 8 bases left in between. Germline V lookup: CDR1 MDHEN, CDR2 SYDVKM. The CDR3 runs to 13 residues. This chain's CDR3 is CASSFGRDYGYTF. The CDR3 DNA reads as TGTGCCAGCAGTTTCGGCAGGGACTATGGCTACACCTTC.

Here the CDR3 DNA reads TGTGCCAGCAGCGTAATAGGGGGGCCACGGAATGAGCAGTTCTTC. It encodes CASSVIGGPRNEQFF. The chain joins TRBV9 to TRBJ2-1, with D possibly called TRBD1 or TRBD2 (6 bases each). This CDR3 has 15 residues. Germline CDR1 is SGDLS and CDR2 is YYNGEE. Trimming pared 1 base from V and 7 bases from J, leaving 15 bases between. The variable domain in full, with the rest retrieved from reference TRBV9 and TRBJ2-1, is DSGVTQTPKHLITATGQRVTLRCSPRSGDLSVYWYQQSLDQGLQFLIQYYNGEERAKGNILERFSAQQFPDLHSELNLSSLELGDSALYFCASSVIGGPRNEQFFGPGTRLTVL.

This clone came up once. The chain uses TRBV4-3 and TRBJ1-2; a possible D gene is TRBD1 (6 bases). V shed 2 bases and J shed 7 bases, with 17 bases lying between them. The germline CDR1 and CDR2 sequences are LGHNA and YSLEER. The CDR3 runs 15 residues. The CDR3 here is CASSQSWGAKSGYTF. CDR3 DNA sequence: TGCGCCAGCAGCCAATCTTGGGGGGCGAAAAGTGGCTACACCTTC.